Listed below are T cell receptor beta chains from one sample, sequenced in a study of human thymus T cells. Measured with immunoSEQ multiplex PCR; TCRdb has only the in-frame clones, and not every one. The table has 46,000 or so clones, 95% seen once. Sequenced sample: blood. The receptors come from a girl under two years old with a congenital heart defect but otherwise immunologically healthy. Both conserved end residues are part of each CDR3. Fields, in order: J gene, V gene, CDR3 length, clone size, D gene, CDR3 DNA, CDR3 protein. The D gene is left open where the match is weak. Clone sizes are given selectively: once, few, many, or a class where the clone is expanded.

>TRBJ1-1|TRBV30|15|.|.
TGTGCCTGGATCCCGTCGGCAGGATTGAACACTGAAGCTTTCTTT
CAWIPSAGLNTEAFF
>TRBJ1-1|TRBV5-4|15|.|.
TGTGCCAGCAGCCCCTTTCAGGCCCCGGTAGCTGAAGCTTTCTTT
CASSPFQAPVAEAFF
>TRBJ2-4|TRBV23-1|18|once|.
TGCGCCAGCAGTCAATCTGATCTCTTGGACCTAAGAAAGTACATTCAGTACTTC
CASSQSDLLDLRKYIQYF
>TRBJ2-7|TRBV29-1|14|.|TRBD1
TGCAGCGTCGGAGACAGGGACCAAACCTACGAGCAGTACTTC
CSVGDRDQTYEQYF
>TRBJ1-2|TRBV5-8|13|.|.
TGTGCCAGCACTCCAATCCCTAACTATGGCTACACCTTC
CASTPIPNYGYTF
>TRBJ2-2|TRBV19|12|.|.
TGTGCCAGTACTAGAGGAACCGGGGAGCTGTTTTTT
CASTRGTGELFF
>TRBJ2-2|TRBV11-3|15|once|TRBD2
TGTGCCAGCAGCCAAGGCGGGGGGAACACCGGGGAGCTGTTTTTT
CASSQGGGNTGELFF
>TRBJ2-5|TRBV5-1|16|.|TRBD2
TGCGCCAGCAGCTTGGCCCGCCTAGCGGGAGGAGAGACCCAGTACTTC
CASSLARLAGGETQYF
>TRBJ2-3|TRBV7-2|14|.|.
TGTGCCAGCAGCTTAGGACTAGGGGCAGATACGCAGTATTTT
CASSLGLGADTQYF
>TRBJ1-6|TRBV19|15|.|.
TGTGCCAGTAGTCCGCAGGGGTTCGGTGATTCACCCCTCCACTTT
CASSPQGFGDSPLHF
>TRBJ1-4|TRBV4-3|15|.|.
TGCGCCAGCAGCCAAGATGAGGGGGCTAATGAAAAACTGTTTTTT
CASSQDEGANEKLFF
>TRBJ1-1|TRBV5-5|18|.|TRBD1
TGTGCCAGCAGCTTGACCTACGAGACAGGGGGCATGAACACTGAAGCTTTCTTT
CASSLTYETGGMNTEAFF
>TRBJ2-1|TRBV5-4|19|.|TRBD2
TGTGCCAGCAGCTTGAAGGTACTAGCGGGAGGCCCTCTGGGCAATGAGCAGTTCTTC
CASSLKVLAGGPLGNEQFF
>TRBJ2-1|TRBV5-4|16|.|TRBD2
TGTGCCAGCTTTGGTAGCGGGAGGGCCGGAGACAATGAGCAGTTCTTC
CASFGSGRAGDNEQFF
>TRBJ2-4|TRBV9|13|.|.
TGTGCCAGCGGCGACCCGGGCAAAAACATTCAGTACTTC
CASGDPGKNIQYF
>TRBJ1-2|TRBV20-1|10|.|.
TGCAGTGCCGCAAGATATGGCTACACCTTC
CSAARYGYTF
>TRBJ1-4|TRBV2|15|.|.
TGTGCCAGCAGTTCAAACGCGGCAACTAATGAAAAACTGTTTTTT
CASSSNAATNEKLFF
>TRBJ1-5|TRBV2|15|.|.
TGTGCCAGCAGTGAAGGGTGGTCAGGGAGTCAGCCCCAGCATTTT
CASSEGWSGSQPQHF
>TRBJ1-5|TRBV18|16|.|.
TGTGCCAGCTCCCCTGGCGGGACAAACTTTGATCAGCCCCAGCATTTT
CASSPGGTNFDQPQHF
>TRBJ2-2|TRBV19|15|once|.
TGTGCCAGTAGTATGTGGGGCGGAGGCACCGGGGAGCTGTTTTTT
CASSMWGGGTGELFF
>TRBJ1-5|TRBV1|15|.|.
TGCACCAGCGAGGTAACAGGAGCCAGCAATCAGCCCCAGCATTTT
CTSEVTGASNQPQHF
>TRBJ1-2|TRBV7-6|17|.|.
TGTGCCAGCAGCTTAGGGACTCACCCCTTCCCCTACTATGGCTACACCTTC
CASSLGTHPFPYYGYTF
>TRBJ2-7|TRBV6-1|15|.|.
TGTGCCAGCAGTACCCCGGGACAAATCCCCTACGAGCAGTACTTC
CASSTPGQIPYEQYF
>TRBJ2-1|TRBV27|15|.|.
TGTGCCAGCTCCCGGTCCGGGAGCTCCTACAATGAGCAGTTCTTC
CASSRSGSSYNEQFF
>TRBJ1-2|TRBV5-4|15|.|.
TGTGCCAGCCTTCACCTACCAGGAAAGACCTATGGCTACACCTTC
CASLHLPGKTYGYTF
>TRBJ1-1|TRBV4-1|14|.|TRBD1
TGCGCCAGCAGCCCTACAGGGGTCTCCACTGAAGCTTTCTTT
CASSPTGVSTEAFF
>TRBJ1-2|TRBV5-1|14|.|.
TGCGCCAGCAGCTTGGCGGGGGACGGCTATGGCTACACCTTC
CASSLAGDGYGYTF
>TRBJ1-5|TRBV6-6|14|.|.
TGTGCCAGCAGCGACAGTTCTAGCAATCAGCCCCAGCATTTT
CASSDSSSNQPQHF
>TRBJ2-3|TRBV11-2|16|.|TRBD2
TGTGCCAGCAGCCCGGGGACTAGCGGGAACACAGATACGCAGTATTTT
CASSPGTSGNTDTQYF